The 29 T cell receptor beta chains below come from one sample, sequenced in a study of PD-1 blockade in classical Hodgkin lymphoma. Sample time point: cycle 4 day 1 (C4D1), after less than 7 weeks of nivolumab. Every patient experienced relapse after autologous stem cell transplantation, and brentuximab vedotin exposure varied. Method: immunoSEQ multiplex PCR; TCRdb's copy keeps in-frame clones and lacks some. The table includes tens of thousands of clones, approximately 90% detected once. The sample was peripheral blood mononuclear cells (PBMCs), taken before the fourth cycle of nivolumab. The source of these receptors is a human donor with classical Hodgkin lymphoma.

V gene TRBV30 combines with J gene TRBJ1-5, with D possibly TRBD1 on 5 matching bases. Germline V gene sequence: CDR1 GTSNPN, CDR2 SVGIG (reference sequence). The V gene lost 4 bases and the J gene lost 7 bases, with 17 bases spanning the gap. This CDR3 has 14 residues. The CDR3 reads CAWNQGSSWQPQHF. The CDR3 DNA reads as TGTGCCTGGAACCAGGGTAGCTCGTGGCAGCCCCAGCATTTT.

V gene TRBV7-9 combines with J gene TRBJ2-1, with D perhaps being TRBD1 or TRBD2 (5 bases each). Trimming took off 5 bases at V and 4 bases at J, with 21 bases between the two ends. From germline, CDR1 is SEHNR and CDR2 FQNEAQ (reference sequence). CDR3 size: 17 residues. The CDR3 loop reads CASSPSTGTRRYNEQFF. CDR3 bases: TGTGCCAGCAGCCCCAGCACCGGGACCAGAAGGTACAATGAGCAGTTCTTC.

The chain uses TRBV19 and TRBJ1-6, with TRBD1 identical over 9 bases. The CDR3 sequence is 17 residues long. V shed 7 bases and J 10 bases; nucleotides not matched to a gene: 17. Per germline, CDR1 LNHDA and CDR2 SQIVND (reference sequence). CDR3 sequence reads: CASTIRQPGTGTSPLHF. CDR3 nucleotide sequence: TGTGCCAGTACCATAAGACAACCCGGGACAGGGACGTCACCCCTCCACTTT.

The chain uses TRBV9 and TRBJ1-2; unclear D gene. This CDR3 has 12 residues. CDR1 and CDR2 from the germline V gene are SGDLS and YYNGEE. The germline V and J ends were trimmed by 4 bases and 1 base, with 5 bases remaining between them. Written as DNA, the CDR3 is TGTGCCAGCAGCCAAAATAACTATGGCTACACCTTC. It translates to CASSQNNYGYTF. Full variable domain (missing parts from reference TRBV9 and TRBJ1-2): DSGVTQTPKHLITATGQRVTLRCSPRSGDLSVYWYQQSLDQGLQFLIQYYNGEERAKGNILERFSAQQFPDLHSELNLSSLELGDSALYFCASSQNNYGYTFGSGTRLTVV.

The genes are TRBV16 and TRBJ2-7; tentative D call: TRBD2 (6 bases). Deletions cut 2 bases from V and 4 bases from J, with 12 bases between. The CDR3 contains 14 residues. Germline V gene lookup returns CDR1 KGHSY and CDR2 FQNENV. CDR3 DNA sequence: TGTGCCAGCAGCCAAAGGGGCGGGGTGTACGAGCAGTACTTC. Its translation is CASSQRGGVYEQYF.

The CDR3 is CASTTPNTEAFF. The CDR3 bases are TGTGCCAGTACTACACCGAACACTGAAGCTTTCTTT. The chain couples TRBV19 to TRBJ1-1; D unclear. Germline-derived CDR1 and CDR2 are LNHDA and SQIVND (reference sequence). CDR3 length: 12 residues. Between the trimmed V and J ends, which lost 7 bases and 1 base, there was a span of 7 bases.

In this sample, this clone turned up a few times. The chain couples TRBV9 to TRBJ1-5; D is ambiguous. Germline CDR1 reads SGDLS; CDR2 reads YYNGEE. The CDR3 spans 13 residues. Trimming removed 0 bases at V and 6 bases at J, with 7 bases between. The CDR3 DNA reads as TGTGCCAGCAGCGTAGATGGATCTCAGCCCCAGCATTTT. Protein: CASSVDGSQPQHF.

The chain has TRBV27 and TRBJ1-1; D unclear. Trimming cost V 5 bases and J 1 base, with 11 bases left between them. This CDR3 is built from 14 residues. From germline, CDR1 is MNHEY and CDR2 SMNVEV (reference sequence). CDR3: CASSLRVPNTEAFF. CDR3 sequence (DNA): TGTGCCAGCAGTCTGAGGGTTCCGAACACTGAAGCTTTCTTT.

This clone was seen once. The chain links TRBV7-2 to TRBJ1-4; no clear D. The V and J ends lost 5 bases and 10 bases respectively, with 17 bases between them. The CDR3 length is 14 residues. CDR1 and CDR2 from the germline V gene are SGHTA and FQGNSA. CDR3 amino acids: CASSLISSVGKLFF. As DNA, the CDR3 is TGTGCCAGCAGCCTGATAAGCTCCGTCGGAAAACTGTTTTTT.

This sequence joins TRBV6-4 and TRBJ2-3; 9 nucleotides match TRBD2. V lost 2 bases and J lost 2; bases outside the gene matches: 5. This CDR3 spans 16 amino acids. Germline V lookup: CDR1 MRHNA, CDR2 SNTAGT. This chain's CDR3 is CASSDGIAGDTDTQYF. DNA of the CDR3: TGTGCCAGCAGTGACGGAATAGCGGGGGACACAGATACGCAGTATTTT.

The CDR3 nucleotides are TGTGCCAGCAGGACAGGGGGCCCCTACGAGCAGTACTTC. It codes for CASRTGGPYEQYF. The genes are TRBV28 and TRBJ2-7; 10 bases agree with TRBD1. Germline-derived CDR1 and CDR2 are MDHEN and SYDVKM. The length of the CDR3 is 13 residues. Unmatched junction bases numbered 1, after V lost 6 bases and J lost 2 bases.

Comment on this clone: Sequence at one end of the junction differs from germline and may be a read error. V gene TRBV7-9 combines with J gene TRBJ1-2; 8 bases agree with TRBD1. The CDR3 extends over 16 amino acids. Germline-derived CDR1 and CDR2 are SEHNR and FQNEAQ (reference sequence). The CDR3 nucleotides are TGTGCCAACAGCTTAGCCACCGGGACAGGTCCCTATGGCTACACCTTC. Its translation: CANSLATGTGPYGYTF.

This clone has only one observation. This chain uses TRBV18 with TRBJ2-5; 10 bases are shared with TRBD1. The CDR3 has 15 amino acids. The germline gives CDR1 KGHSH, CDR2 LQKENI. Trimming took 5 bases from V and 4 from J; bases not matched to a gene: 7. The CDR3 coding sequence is TGTGCCAGCTCAGTACCGGGACAGGGGATAGAGACCCAGTACTTC. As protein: CASSVPGQGIETQYF.

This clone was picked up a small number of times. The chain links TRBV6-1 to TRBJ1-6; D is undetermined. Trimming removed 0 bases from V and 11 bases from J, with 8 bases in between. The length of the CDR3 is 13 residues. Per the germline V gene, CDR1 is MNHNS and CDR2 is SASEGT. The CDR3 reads CASSEAPSTPLHF. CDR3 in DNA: TGTGCCAGCAGTGAAGCCCCCAGCACACCCCTCCACTTT.

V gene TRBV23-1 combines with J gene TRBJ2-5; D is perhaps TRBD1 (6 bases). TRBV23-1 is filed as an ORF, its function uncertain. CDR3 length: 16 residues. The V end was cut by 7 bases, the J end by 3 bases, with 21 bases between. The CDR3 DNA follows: TGCGCCAGCATACACCCAACCGGGGCAGGGGAAGAGACCCAGTACTTC. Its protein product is CASIHPTGAGEETQYF.

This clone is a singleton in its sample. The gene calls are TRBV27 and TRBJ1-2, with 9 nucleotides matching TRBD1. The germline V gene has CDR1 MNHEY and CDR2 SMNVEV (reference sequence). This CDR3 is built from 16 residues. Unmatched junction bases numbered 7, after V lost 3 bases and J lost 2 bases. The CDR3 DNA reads TGTGCCAGCAGTTTCTTGAGGGACAGGGCGAACTATGGCTACACCTTC. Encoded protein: CASSFLRDRANYGYTF.

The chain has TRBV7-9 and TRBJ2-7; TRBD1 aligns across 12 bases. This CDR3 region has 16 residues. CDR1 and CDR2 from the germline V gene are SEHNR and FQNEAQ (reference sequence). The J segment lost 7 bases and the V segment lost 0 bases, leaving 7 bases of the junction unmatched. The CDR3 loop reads CASSLAGTGGAREQYF. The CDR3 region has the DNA TGTGCCAGCAGCTTAGCCGGGACAGGGGGCGCCAGGGAGCAGTACTTC.

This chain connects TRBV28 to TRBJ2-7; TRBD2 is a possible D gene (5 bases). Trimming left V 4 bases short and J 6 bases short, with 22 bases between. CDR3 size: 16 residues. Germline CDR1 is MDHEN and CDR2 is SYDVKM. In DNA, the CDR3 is TGTGCCAGCAGTTGGAGTTTTTCGGGAAGGAGTTCCGAGCAGTACTTC. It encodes CASSWSFSGRSSEQYF.

CDR3 protein: CASSAAVGGSKDYGYTF. The CDR3 nucleotides are TGCGCCAGCAGCGCCGCCGTGGGGGGTTCGAAGGACTATGGCTACACCTTC. V and J are TRBV5-1 and TRBJ1-2; TRBD1 might be the D (5 bases). CDR3 length equals 17 residues. Trimming stripped 4 bases from V and 3 bases from J, with 22 bases between. The V gene's germline CDR1 is SGHRS and CDR2 YFSETQ.

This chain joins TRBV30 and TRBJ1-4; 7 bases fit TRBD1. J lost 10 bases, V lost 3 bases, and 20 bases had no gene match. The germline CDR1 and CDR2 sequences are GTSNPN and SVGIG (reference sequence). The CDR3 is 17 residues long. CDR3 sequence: CAWRWRGKGADLGKLFF. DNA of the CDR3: TGTGCCTGGAGATGGCGAGGGAAGGGGGCTGACTTGGGAAAACTGTTTTTT.

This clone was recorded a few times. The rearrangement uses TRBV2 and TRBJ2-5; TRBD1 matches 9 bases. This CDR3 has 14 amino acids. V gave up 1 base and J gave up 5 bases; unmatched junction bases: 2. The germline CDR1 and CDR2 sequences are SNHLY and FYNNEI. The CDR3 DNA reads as TGTGCCAGCAGTGAAGGGACAGGGGTGGAGACCCAGTACTTC. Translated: CASSEGTGVETQYF.

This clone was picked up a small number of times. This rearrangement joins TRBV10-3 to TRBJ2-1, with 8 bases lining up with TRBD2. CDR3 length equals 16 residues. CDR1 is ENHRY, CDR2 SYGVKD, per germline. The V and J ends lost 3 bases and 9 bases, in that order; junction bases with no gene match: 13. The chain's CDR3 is CAISDGGASGLLEQFF. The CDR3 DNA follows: TGTGCCATCAGTGATGGTGGGGCTAGCGGGCTTCTTGAGCAGTTCTTC.

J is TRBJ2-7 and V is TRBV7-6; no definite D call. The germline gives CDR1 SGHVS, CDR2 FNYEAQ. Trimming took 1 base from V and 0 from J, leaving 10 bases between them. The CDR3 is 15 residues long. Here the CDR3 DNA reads TGTGCCAGCAGCTTAGTACACGGAACCTCCTACGAGCAGTACTTC. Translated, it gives CASSLVHGTSYEQYF.

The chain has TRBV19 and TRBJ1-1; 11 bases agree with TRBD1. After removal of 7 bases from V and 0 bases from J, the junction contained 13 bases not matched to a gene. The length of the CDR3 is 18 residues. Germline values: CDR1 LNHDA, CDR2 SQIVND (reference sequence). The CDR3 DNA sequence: TGTGCCAGTACCGGGACAGGGGGACGGATGGCCATGAACACTGAAGCTTTCTTT. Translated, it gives CASTGTGGRMAMNTEAFF.

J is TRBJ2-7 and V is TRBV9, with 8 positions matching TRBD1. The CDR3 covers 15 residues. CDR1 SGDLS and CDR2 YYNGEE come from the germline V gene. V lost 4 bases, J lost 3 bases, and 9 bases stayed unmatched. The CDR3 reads CASSPQGQGFYEQYF. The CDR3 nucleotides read TGTGCCAGCAGCCCACAAGGACAGGGTTTCTACGAGCAGTACTTC.

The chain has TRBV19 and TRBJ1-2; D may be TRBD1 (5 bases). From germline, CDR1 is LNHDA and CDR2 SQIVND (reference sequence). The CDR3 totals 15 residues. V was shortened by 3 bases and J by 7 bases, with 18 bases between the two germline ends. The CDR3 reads CASSMRRERGAGYTF. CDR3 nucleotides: TGTGCCAGTAGTATGAGGCGGGAGCGAGGGGCTGGCTACACCTTC.

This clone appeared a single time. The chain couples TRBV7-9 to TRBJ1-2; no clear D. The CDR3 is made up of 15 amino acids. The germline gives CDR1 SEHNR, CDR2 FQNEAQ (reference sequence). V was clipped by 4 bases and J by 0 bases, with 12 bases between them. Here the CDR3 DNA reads TGTGCCAGCAGCTCCACCCGGACGGCTAACTATGGCTACACCTTC. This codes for CASSSTRTANYGYTF.

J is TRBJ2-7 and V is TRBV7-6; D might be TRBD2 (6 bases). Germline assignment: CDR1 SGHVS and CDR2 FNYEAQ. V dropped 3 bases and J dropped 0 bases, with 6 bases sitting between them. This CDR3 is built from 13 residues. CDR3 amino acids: CASSFGSSYEQYF. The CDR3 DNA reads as TGTGCCAGCAGCTTCGGGAGCTCCTACGAGCAGTACTTC.

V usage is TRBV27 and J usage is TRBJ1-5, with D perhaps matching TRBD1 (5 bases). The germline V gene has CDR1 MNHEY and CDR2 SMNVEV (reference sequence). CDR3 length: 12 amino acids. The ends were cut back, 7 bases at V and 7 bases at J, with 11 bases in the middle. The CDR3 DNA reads TGTGCCAGCAAACGGGGGGGACAGCCCCAGCATTTT. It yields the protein CASKRGGQPQHF.